One and the same sample provided the 20 T cell receptor beta chains below, sequenced in a study of response to subunit inactivated influenza vaccine. MiXCR was run by TCRdb on the RT-PCR reads, yielding one entry per CDR3 protein. The table shows 630,000 or so distinct CDR3 sequences, with 15% to 18% occurring only once. The material was PBMCs from blood, obtained roughly 12 days after vaccination. The source is a man in his fifties or sixties who received an inactivated influenza vaccine.

In its sample, this clonotype was seen a few times. The chain has TRBV5-1 and TRBJ2-3, with TRBD2 matching 12 bases. V lost 7 bases and J lost 4; bases outside the gene matches: 13. Germline V lookup: CDR1 SGHRS, CDR2 YFSETQ. The CDR3 loop spans 17 amino acids. This CDR3 is CASRKGLAGNGADTQYF. The CDR3 DNA is TGCGCCAGCCGCAAAGGACTAGCGGGAAATGGGGCAGATACGCAGTATTTT. The variable domain in full, with the rest retrieved from reference TRBV5-1 and TRBJ2-3, is KAGVTQTPRYLIKTRGQQVTLSCSPISGHRSVSWYQQTPGQGLQFLFEYFSETQRNKGNFPGRFSGRQFSNSRSEMNVSTLELGDSALYLCASRKGLAGNGADTQYFGPGTRLTVL.

CDR3 region: CASTPTPLAVGGTAQYF. CDR3 in DNA: TGTGCCAGCACCCCCACCCCGCTAGCTGTGGGGGGGACGGCGCAGTATTTT. The rearrangement links TRBV25-1 to TRBJ2-3; 7 positions match TRBD2. The CDR3 runs 17 residues. V lost 7 bases to trimming and J lost 10 bases; unmatched junction nucleotides: 23. Germline values: CDR1 MGHDK, CDR2 SYGVNS.

This clonotype showed up just a few times. V and J are TRBV4-1 and TRBJ2-3, with D unresolved. Trimming took 0 bases from V and 2 from J, leaving 9 bases between them. This CDR3 comprises 15 residues. Per germline, CDR1 MGHRA and CDR2 YSYEKL. The CDR3 spells CASSQDSSFTDTQYF. CDR3 DNA sequence: TGCGCCAGCAGCCAAGACAGCTCTTTCACAGATACGCAGTATTTT.

The sample holds a few counts of this clonotype. J is TRBJ2-1 and V is TRBV4-3; tentative D call: TRBD2 (5 bases). Between the trimmed V and J ends, which lost 3 bases and 2 bases, there was a span of 8 bases. Looked up from germline, CDR1 is LGHNA and CDR2 is YSLEER. CDR3 length: 14 residues. CDR3 nucleotides: TGCGCCAGCAGCCACGGACTTGCCTACAATGAGCAGTTCTTC. As protein: CASSHGLAYNEQFF.

This clonotype occurred a few times. The V gene is TRBV9, the J gene TRBJ2-1, with D possibly TRBD1 on 5 matching bases. This CDR3 is built from 16 residues. CDR1 SGDLS and CDR2 YYNGEE come from the germline V gene. V shed 3 bases and J shed 3 bases, with 16 bases lying between them. In DNA form, the CDR3 reads TGTGCCAGCAGCGCCTCGACAGCCAACGTCTACAATGAGCAGTTCTTC. Its translation is CASSASTANVYNEQFF.

Many counts were recorded for this clonotype. The chain employs TRBV5-1 and TRBJ1-5, with D tentatively TRBD1 (5 bases). CDR1 SGHRS and CDR2 YFSETQ come from the germline V gene. The CDR3 extends over 14 amino acids. V gave up 2 bases and J gave up 3 bases, with 9 bases separating them. Here the CDR3 reads CASSFDSPNQPQHF. CDR3 coding DNA: TGCGCCAGCAGCTTTGACAGTCCCAATCAGCCCCAGCATTTT.

The chain couples TRBV6-5 to TRBJ2-1, with D hard to call. V lost 2 bases and J 5 bases, leaving 10 bases between the germline ends. This CDR3 spans 14 amino acids. The germline CDR1 and CDR2 sequences are MNHEY and SVGAGI. For the CDR3, the DNA is TGTGCCAGCAGTTACAGGACGGAAAACAATGAGCAGTTCTTC. This sequence encodes CASSYRTENNEQFF.

The chain has TRBV25-1 and TRBJ1-2; D call uncertain. V lost 7 bases and J lost 6, with 12 bases in between. Germline CDR1 is MGHDK and CDR2 is SYGVNS. The CDR3 runs 12 residues. The CDR3 region is CASKTSANGYTF. In nucleotides, the CDR3 is TGTGCCAGCAAAACCTCGGCGAATGGCTACACCTTC.

This clonotype showed up just a few times. This chain connects TRBV13 to TRBJ1-1; no clear D. Germline V CDR1 and CDR2: PRHDT, FYEKMQ (reference sequence). Trimming took off 5 bases at V and 5 bases at J, with 6 bases between the two ends. There are 11 residues in the CDR3. The CDR3 bases are TGTGCCAGCAGCCCCACGACTGAAGCTTTCTTT. Translating gives CASSPTTEAFF.

The J gene is TRBJ1-5, the V gene TRBV7-9, with unresolved D. Trimming shortened V by 3 bases and J by 4 bases, and 7 bases separated the two germline ends. CDR3 length equals 13 residues. The V gene's germline CDR1 is SEHNR and CDR2 FQNEAQ (reference sequence). This CDR3 reads CASSLQPNQPQHF. The DNA of the CDR3 is TGTGCCAGCAGCTTGCAGCCAAATCAGCCCCAGCATTTT.

This clonotype was recorded a few times. The V call is TRBV10-3, the J call TRBJ2-7, with D possibly matching TRBD2 (5 bases). Trimming removed 5 bases at V and 6 bases at J, with 11 bases between. The CDR3 runs to 12 residues. Germline loops: CDR1 ENHRY, CDR2 SYGVKD. The CDR3 sequence: CAISQPDSEQYF. Here the CDR3 DNA reads TGTGCCATCAGTCAACCGGACTCCGAGCAGTACTTC.

The chain uses TRBV10-3 and TRBJ2-7; TRBD1 aligns across 7 bases. Germline CDR1 and CDR2: ENHRY and SYGVKD. This CDR3 contains 14 residues. J gave up 0 bases and V 10 bases, and 9 bases lay outside the gene matches. The CDR3 DNA reads TGTGCCACCCTACAGGGGCTGAGCTCCTACGAGCAGTACTTC. Its translation: CATLQGLSSYEQYF.

The J gene is TRBJ1-4, the V gene TRBV20-1; D unclear. V lost 0 bases, J lost 5 bases, and 10 bases lay in between. Germline CDR1 and CDR2: DFQATT and SNEGSKA (reference sequence). The CDR3 is made up of 14 amino acids. The CDR3 loop is CSARDPIQNEKLFF. The CDR3 DNA reads as TGCAGTGCTAGAGATCCCATACAGAATGAAAAACTGTTTTTT.

The chain joins TRBV9 to TRBJ2-2, with D perhaps matching TRBD2 (6 bases). Germline V lookup: CDR1 SGDLS, CDR2 YYNGEE. V was clipped by 1 base and J by 6 bases, with 13 bases between them. The CDR3 is 15 amino acids. The CDR3 here is CASSVWRERPGELFF. CDR3 nucleotides: TGTGCCAGCAGCGTATGGAGGGAGAGACCCGGGGAGCTGTTTTTT. Full variable domain (remainder filled in from reference TRBV9 and TRBJ2-2): DSGVTQTPKHLITATGQRVTLRCSPRSGDLSVYWYQQSLDQGLQFLIQYYNGEERAKGNILERFSAQQFPDLHSELNLSSLELGDSALYFCASSVWRERPGELFFGEGSRLTVL.

The CDR3 nucleotides read TGCAGTGCTAGAGATTTCCCCGGGAAAGGTGGCTACACCTTC. Protein product: CSARDFPGKGGYTF. V gene TRBV20-1 combines with J gene TRBJ1-2; D is unclear. The CDR3 runs 14 residues. Per germline, CDR1 DFQATT and CDR2 SNEGSKA (reference sequence). The V and J ends lost 0 bases and 7 bases respectively, with 15 bases between them.

This chain uses TRBV12-3 or TRBV12-4 with TRBJ2-1; 11 nucleotides match TRBD1. This CDR3 has 15 amino acids. V lost 2 bases to trimming and J lost 8 bases; unmatched junction nucleotides: 5. CDR3 nucleotide sequence: TGTGCCAGCAGTTTACCACCGGGACAGGGGGATGAGCAGTTCTTC. It is translated as CASSLPPGQGDEQFF.

J is TRBJ1-2 and V is TRBV6-2 or TRBV6-3; tentative D call: TRBD1 (6 bases). V lost 0 bases to trimming and J lost 8 bases, with 22 bases between them. The CDR3 consists of 17 residues. The germline V gene encodes CDR1 MNHEY and CDR2 SVGEGT. CDR3 residues: CASSYSNTARGRRGYTF. CDR3 in DNA: TGTGCCAGCAGTTACTCGAATACCGCGCGGGGGCGAAGGGGCTACACCTTC.

This clonotype was picked up many times. The chain links TRBV20-1 to TRBJ2-3, with TRBD2 identical over 10 bases. Unmatched junction bases numbered 8, after V lost 0 bases and J lost 5 bases. CDR3 length: 16 residues. CDR1 and CDR2 from the germline V gene are DFQATT and SNEGSKA (reference sequence). The CDR3 protein is CSARDTLAGVGDTQYF. As DNA, the CDR3 is TGCAGTGCTAGAGATACCCTAGCGGGAGTGGGAGATACGCAGTATTTT.

The chain is built from TRBV29-1 and TRBJ2-7; 9 bases fit TRBD1. V lost 6 bases, J lost 6 bases, and 9 bases stayed unmatched. Germline loops: CDR1 SQVTM, CDR2 ANQGSEA. The CDR3 totals 13 residues. CDR3 protein: CSVDGTGFGEQYF. The CDR3 bases are TGCAGCGTCGACGGGACAGGGTTCGGCGAGCAGTACTTC.

This clonotype was observed a few times. The chain uses TRBV12-3 or TRBV12-4 and TRBJ2-1; 9 nucleotides line up with TRBD2. The length of the CDR3 is 15 residues. Losses at the gene ends were 3 bases for V and 10 bases for J; bases not matched to a gene: 10. This CDR3 is CASSFLVAGVGEQFF. DNA of the CDR3: TGTGCCAGCAGTTTTTTGGTAGCGGGGGTGGGGGAGCAGTTCTTC.